These T cell receptor beta chains were read from a single sample in a study of cytomegalovirus exposure and HLA in healthy donors. Produced via immunoSEQ multiplex PCR; TCRdb's table is partial and in-frame only. The top ten hold roughly 0.31% of the sample, which has approximately 290,000 clones, 80% seen once. Sequenced material: PBMCs. Every receptor here comes from a girl aged 2-10 years in good health and CMV-seronegative. Each CDR3 is given with its conserved first and last residue. A D gene is named only where the DNA matches it firmly. A row's size may be missing; if present it is once, few, many or a size class.

CDR3: CASGLIVGPDRVGETQYF; DNA: TGTGCTAGTGGTTTGATAGTAGGCCCAGACAGGGTCGGGGAGACCCAGTACTTC; J: TRBJ2-5; V: TRBV12-5; D: TRBD1; size: .
CDR3: CASSTGGGSYEQYF; DNA: TGTGCCAGCAGTACAGGGGGCGGATCCTACGAGCAGTACTTC; J: TRBJ2-7; V: TRBV28; D: TRBD1; size: .
CDR3: CDGQGAPEKLFF; DNA: TGTGACGGACAGGGGGCGCCTGAAAAACTGTTTTTT; J: TRBJ1-4; V: TRBV15; D: TRBD1; size: .
CDR3: CAWSTGTEETQYF; DNA: TGTGCCTGGAGTACCGGGACAGAAGAGACCCAGTACTTC; J: TRBJ2-5; V: TRBV30; D: TRBD1; size: once
CDR3: CASSFGQGYYEQYF; DNA: TGCGCCAGCAGCTTTGGACAGGGGTACTACGAGCAGTACTTC; J: TRBJ2-7; V: TRBV5-1; D: TRBD1; size: .
CDR3: CASSLLAGGHEQFF; DNA: TGTGCCAGCAGCCTACTAGCGGGGGGGCATGAGCAGTTCTTC; J: TRBJ2-1; V: TRBV13; D: TRBD2; size: few
CDR3: CASSFLGGARETQYF; DNA: TGTGCCAGCAGCTTTCTCGGGGGGGCCCGAGAGACCCAGTACTTC; J: TRBJ2-5; V: TRBV7-2; D: TRBD2; size: .
CDR3: CASSGTGTLSSYEQYF; DNA: TGTGCCAGCTCAGGGACAGGGACCCTAAGCTCCTACGAGCAGTACTTC; J: TRBJ2-7; V: TRBV18; D: TRBD1; size: .
CDR3: CASSSTSGGASDTQYF; DNA: TGTGCCAGCAGCTCTACTAGCGGGGGGGCGTCGGATACGCAGTATTTT; J: TRBJ2-3; V: TRBV4-2; D: TRBD2; size: .
CDR3: CASASGTSQPQHF; DNA: TGTGCCAGCGCCTCGGGAACGAGTCAGCCCCAGCATTTT; J: TRBJ1-5; V: TRBV28; D: .; size: .
CDR3: CASSLEGAENTEAFF; DNA: TGTGCCAGCAGCTTAGAAGGGGCGGAGAACACTGAAGCTTTCTTT; J: TRBJ1-1; V: TRBV7-3; D: .; size: .
CDR3: CASRGLSRSEQYF; DNA: TGTGCCAGCAGGGGACTTTCGAGGTCTGAGCAGTACTTC; J: TRBJ2-7; V: TRBV2; D: .; size: .
CDR3: CASSWVGAMLNNEQFF; DNA: TGTGCCAGCAGTTGGGTAGGGGCTATGTTGAACAATGAGCAGTTCTTC; J: TRBJ2-1; V: TRBV28; D: .; size: .
CDR3: CASSARTGAMPTEQYF; DNA: TGTGCCAGCAGCGCCCGGACAGGGGCCATGCCTACGGAGCAGTACTTC; J: TRBJ2-7; V: TRBV9; D: TRBD1; size: .
CDR3: CASRKDRVPNQPQHF; DNA: TGTGCCAGCAGAAAGGACAGGGTTCCTAATCAGCCCCAGCATTTT; J: TRBJ1-5; V: TRBV2; D: TRBD1; size: .
CDR3: CASRGQGYEQYF; DNA: TGTGCCAGCCGGGGACAGGGCTACGAGCAGTACTTC; J: TRBJ2-7; V: TRBV5-6; D: TRBD1; size: few
CDR3: CASRAGSSSGNTIYF; DNA: TGTGCCAGCAGGGCAGGCAGTTCCTCTGGAAACACCATATATTTT; J: TRBJ1-3; V: TRBV27; D: .; size: few
CDR3: CASSKVVLAGGLFQAANIQYF; DNA: TGTGCCAGCAGCAAAGTGGTGCTAGCGGGAGGGCTATTCCAGGCAGCAAACATTCAGTACTTC; J: TRBJ2-4; V: TRBV21-1; D: .; size: .
CDR3: CASSVGEGGNQPQHF; DNA: TGTGCCAGCAGCGTAGGCGAGGGGGGGAACCAGCCCCAGCATTTT; J: TRBJ1-5; V: TRBV9; D: .; size: .
CDR3: CASSDWNSPSGNEKLFF; DNA: TGTGCCAGCAGTGACTGGAACAGCCCCTCCGGTAATGAAAAACTGTTTTTT; J: TRBJ1-4; V: TRBV6-4; D: .; size: .
CDR3: CASSEAAGVSYEQYF; DNA: TGTGCCAGCAGTGAAGCCGCGGGGGTCTCCTACGAGCAGTACTTC; J: TRBJ2-7; V: TRBV2; D: TRBD2; size: .
CDR3: CASSSDSHEQYF; DNA: TGTGCCAGCAGCTCGGACAGCCACGAGCAGTACTTC; J: TRBJ2-7; V: TRBV11-2; D: .; size: .
CDR3: CSVKTGGYEQYF; DNA: TGCAGCGTCAAGACAGGGGGCTACGAGCAGTACTTC; J: TRBJ2-7; V: TRBV29-1; D: TRBD1; size: .
CDR3: CANSHSGSSTDTQYF; DNA: TGTGCCAACAGTCATAGCGGGAGTAGCACAGATACGCAGTATTTT; J: TRBJ2-3; V: TRBV7-7; D: TRBD2; size: .
CDR3: CASSTRSYQPQHF; DNA: TGTGCCAGCAGCACCCGAAGCTATCAGCCCCAGCATTTT; J: TRBJ1-5; V: TRBV28; D: .; size: .
CDR3: CASGPPWGGVDTQYF; DNA: TGTGCCAGCGGACCCCCATGGGGGGGGGTAGATACGCAGTATTTT; J: TRBJ2-3; V: TRBV7-8; D: TRBD2; size: once
CDR3: CASSQQPDRVGEKLFF; DNA: TGCGCCAGCAGCCAACAGCCGGACAGGGTTGGTGAAAAACTGTTTTTT; J: TRBJ1-4; V: TRBV4-1; D: TRBD1; size: .
CDR3: CASSPLAGAGETQYF; DNA: TGTGCCAGTAGTCCCCTAGCGGGAGCCGGGGAGACCCAGTACTTC; J: TRBJ2-5; V: TRBV19; D: TRBD2; size: .
CDR3: CASSEGGNTGELFF; DNA: TGTGCCAGCAGTGAGGGGGGGAACACCGGGGAGCTGTTTTTT; J: TRBJ2-2; V: TRBV6-1; D: .; size: .
CDR3: CASRPQPKNTEAFF; DNA: TGTGCCAGCAGGCCACAACCAAAGAACACTGAAGCTTTCTTT; J: TRBJ1-1; V: TRBV2; D: .; size: .
CDR3: CAGITQTGPYEQYF; DNA: TGTGCCGGCATAACCCAGACAGGCCCCTACGAGCAGTACTTC; J: TRBJ2-7; V: TRBV2; D: .; size: .
CDR3: CASSFLGGGGTEAFF; DNA: TGTGCCAGCAGTTTTCTCGGCGGTGGCGGTACTGAAGCTTTCTTT; J: TRBJ1-1; V: TRBV27; D: .; size: .
CDR3: CASSLGDRGDEQFF; DNA: TGCGCCAGCAGCTTGGGGGACAGAGGGGATGAGCAGTTCTTC; J: TRBJ2-1; V: TRBV5-1; D: TRBD1; size: .
CDR3: CASSPRQGHSNQPQHF; DNA: TGTGCCAGCAGCCCCCGACAGGGTCATAGCAATCAGCCCCAGCATTTT; J: TRBJ1-5; V: TRBV7-8; D: TRBD1; size: .
CDR3: CASSSKSNQPQHF; DNA: TGTGCCAGCAGTTCCAAAAGCAATCAGCCCCAGCATTTT; J: TRBJ1-5; V: TRBV27; D: .; size: .
CDR3: CASGSGVPYEQYF; DNA: TGTGCCAGCGGGTCAGGGGTCCCCTACGAGCAGTACTTC; J: TRBJ2-7; V: TRBV27; D: .; size: once
CDR3: CASKTGLLNTEAFF; DNA: TGTGCCAGCAAAACAGGGTTGTTGAACACTGAAGCTTTCTTT; J: TRBJ1-1; V: TRBV6-6; D: .; size: .
CDR3: CASTVGGQKKSYEQYF; DNA: TGTGCCAGCACCGTAGGGGGCCAGAAGAAATCCTACGAGCAGTACTTC; J: TRBJ2-7; V: TRBV21-1; D: .; size: once
CDR3: CASSLGQNYGYTF; DNA: TGTGCCAGCAGTTTGGGACAGAACTATGGCTACACCTTC; J: TRBJ1-2; V: TRBV28; D: TRBD1; size: .
CDR3: CASSVEQYSGNTIYF; DNA: TGTGCCAGCAGCGTAGAACAGTACTCTGGAAACACCATATATTTT; J: TRBJ1-3; V: TRBV9; D: .; size: .
CDR3: CASSSSGTGRYTEAFF; DNA: TGTGCCAGCAGTTCATCCGGGACAGGCCGATACACTGAAGCTTTCTTT; J: TRBJ1-1; V: TRBV28; D: TRBD1; size: .
CDR3: CASRQYNEQFF; DNA: TGTGCCAGCAGACAATACAATGAGCAGTTCTTC; J: TRBJ2-1; V: TRBV6-1; D: .; size: .
CDR3: CASSSGLPNTEAFF; DNA: TGCGCCAGCAGCTCGGGACTGCCGAACACTGAAGCTTTCTTT; J: TRBJ1-1; V: TRBV5-1; D: .; size: .
CDR3: CASSTGVDYGYTF; DNA: TGTGCCAGCAGTACAGGGGTCGACTATGGCTACACCTTC; J: TRBJ1-2; V: TRBV2; D: TRBD1; size: .
CDR3: CASSLGSGFAHF; DNA: TGTGCCAGCAGCTTGGGGTCAGGGTTTGCCCACTTT; J: TRBJ1-6; V: TRBV5-6; D: .; size: .
CDR3: CAWSRAAEAFF; DNA: TGTGCCTGGAGCAGGGCAGCTGAAGCTTTCTTT; J: TRBJ1-1; V: TRBV30; D: .; size: .
CDR3: CASSQGQGMILGGAQYF; DNA: TGTGCCAGCAGCCAAGGACAGGGGATGATACTCGGGGGTGCCCAGTACTTC; J: TRBJ2-5; V: TRBV5-4; D: TRBD1; size: .
CDR3: CASSKLVSTDTQYF; DNA: TGTGCCAGCAGCAAACTAGTTAGCACAGATACGCAGTATTTT; J: TRBJ2-3; V: TRBV7-9; D: .; size: .
CDR3: CASSPEGNTEAFF; DNA: TGTGCCAGCTCACCAGAGGGGAACACTGAAGCTTTCTTT; J: TRBJ1-1; V: TRBV18; D: .; size: .
CDR3: CAWSGQNSYNEQFF; DNA: TGTGCCTGGAGTGGGCAAAACTCCTACAATGAGCAGTTCTTC; J: TRBJ2-1; V: TRBV30; D: .; size: .
CDR3: CASSVAGTDSNGYTF; DNA: TGTGCCAGCAGCGTTGCCGGGACAGACTCGAATGGCTACACCTTC; J: TRBJ1-2; V: TRBV9; D: TRBD1; size: .
CDR3: CASSARLGRENTEAFF; DNA: TGTGCCAGCTCAGCCAGGTTGGGCAGGGAGAACACTGAAGCTTTCTTT; J: TRBJ1-1; V: TRBV18; D: .; size: .
CDR3: CASSQEGASGANVLTF; DNA: TGTGCCAGCAGCCAAGAGGGGGCATCTGGGGCCAACGTCCTGACTTTC; J: TRBJ2-6; V: TRBV4-2; D: .; size: few
CDR3: CASSLKTGWAENGYTF; DNA: TGCGCCAGCAGCTTGAAGACAGGATGGGCTGAGAATGGCTACACCTTC; J: TRBJ1-2; V: TRBV5-1; D: .; size: few